The T cell receptor (beta chain) described here comes from a study of vaccination and CD4 T cells after COVID-19. At the level of the study: The makeup of the convalescents was six males and four females, two of them Hispanic.

The CDR3 is 17 amino acids. CDR1 and CDR2 (germline): SGHTS, YDEGEE. V lost 0 bases and J lost 0; bases outside the gene matches: 5. Treatment meaning: approximately 9-day PBMC culture with coronavirus spike peptide pools or control peptides (ViraFEST assay). Fresh IL-2 medium was used to replace half of the medium on days 3 and 7. Concerning this clonotype: Antigen unknown.

Oncomine TCR Beta short-read sequencing was applied to DNA from cultured CD4+ T cells. Cultured CD4+ T cells were the source of extracted genomic DNA. TCRdb itself ran the PCR reads through MiXCR, one entry per CDR3 protein. The sample yields almost 20,000 distinct CDR3 sequences, 42% seen once. The sequencing used CD4+ T cells from blood, cultured in vitro, collected before SARS-CoV-2 vaccination. The receptor's source is a human donor who received a COVID-19 vaccine. The J gene is TRBJ2-3, the V gene TRBV5-8, with 9 bases identical to TRBD2. CDR3 sequence (DNA): TGTGCCAGCAGCTTGGAGCGACTAGCGGCTAGCACAGATACGCAGTATTTT. It specifies CASSLERLAASTDTQYF.